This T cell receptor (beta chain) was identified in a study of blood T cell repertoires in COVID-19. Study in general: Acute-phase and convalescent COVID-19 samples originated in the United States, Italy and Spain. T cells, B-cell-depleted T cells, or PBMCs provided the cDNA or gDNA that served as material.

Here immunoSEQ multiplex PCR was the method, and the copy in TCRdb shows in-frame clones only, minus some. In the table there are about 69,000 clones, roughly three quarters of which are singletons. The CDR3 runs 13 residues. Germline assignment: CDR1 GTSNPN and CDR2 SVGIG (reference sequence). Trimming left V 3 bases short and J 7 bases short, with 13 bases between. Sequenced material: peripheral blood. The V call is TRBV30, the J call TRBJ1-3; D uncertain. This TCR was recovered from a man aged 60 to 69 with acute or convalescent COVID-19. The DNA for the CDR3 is TGTGCCTGGAGCCCCTCCCTCGGGAACACCATATATTTT. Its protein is CAWSPSLGNTIYF.